Each of the 8 T cell receptor beta chains below was sequenced from the same sample in a study of identical twins. TCRdb fed the 5' RACE reads into MiXCR, producing one record per CDR3 protein. The table includes a few hundred thousand distinct CDR3 sequences, approximately 9.6% detected once. The sample also formed part of further work on yellow fever vaccine responses in identical twins.

Specimen: PBMCs. Receptor source: a woman aged 18-35 years in good health.

This clonotype was picked up many times. This chain uses TRBV12-3 or TRBV12-4 with TRBJ2-3; the D gene is possibly TRBD1 (5 bases). Between the trimmed V and J ends, which lost 6 bases and 1 base, there was a span of 14 bases. This CDR3 region has 15 residues. The CDR3 coding sequence is TGTGCCAGCAGCCGGCTTGGGGCTGGCACAGATACGCAGTATTTT. Its protein is CASSRLGAGTDTQYF.

There are a few counts of this clonotype. The chain uses TRBV5-1 and TRBJ2-1, with a tentative D call TRBD2 (6 bases). Trimming pared 2 bases from V and 5 bases from J, leaving 17 bases between. This CDR3 spans 16 amino acids. The V gene's germline CDR1 is SGHRS and CDR2 YFSETQ. CDR3 in DNA: TGCGCCAGCAGCTTCTTAAGCGGGCTATCGAACAATGAGCAGTTCTTC. This translates into CASSFLSGLSNNEQFF.

The V and J genes are TRBV11-2 and TRBJ2-5, with 14 bases lining up with TRBD2. CDR3 length: 17 amino acids. Germline V gene data show CDR1 as SGHAT and CDR2 as FQNNGV. V dropped 4 bases and J dropped 4; count of bases not matched to a gene: 8. In DNA, the CDR3 is TGTGCCAGCAGCTCATGGACTAGCGGGAGGCGGGCAGAGACCCAGTACTTC. As protein: CASSSWTSGRRAETQYF.

This clonotype was detected many times. The chain recombines TRBV7-9 with TRBJ2-4, with D unresolved. The germline V gene encodes CDR1 SEHNR and CDR2 FQNEAQ (reference sequence). V was trimmed by 1 base and J by 0 bases, leaving 10 bases between them. This CDR3 is 16 amino acids long. The CDR3 loop is CASSLGDALAKNIQYF. The CDR3 bases are TGTGCCAGCAGCTTAGGAGATGCCCTAGCCAAAAACATTCAGTACTTC.

This clonotype was counted many times. This chain uses TRBV6-2 or TRBV6-3 with TRBJ2-5; TRBD1 aligns across 12 bases. This CDR3 is 15 amino acids long. The V and J ends lost 6 bases and 5 bases, in that order; junction bases with no gene match: 7. Looked up from germline, CDR1 is MNHEY and CDR2 is SVGEGT. CDR3 protein: CASRLGQGAVETQYF. The CDR3 DNA reads as TGTGCCAGCAGACTGGGACAGGGGGCGGTGGAGACCCAGTACTTC.

There are a few counts of this clonotype. The chain couples TRBV7-2 to TRBJ1-2; TRBD1 matches at 7 bases. This CDR3 region has 15 residues. CDR1 SGHTA and CDR2 FQGNSA come from the germline V gene. V lost 2 bases to trimming and J lost 8 bases; unmatched junction nucleotides: 11. The CDR3: CASSLIRDSLGGYTF. As DNA, the CDR3 is TGTGCCAGCAGCTTAATCCGGGACAGTTTAGGAGGCTACACCTTC.

This clonotype has more than one count but fewer than ten. This chain uses TRBV4-3 with TRBJ2-7, with D possibly being TRBD2 (6 bases). The V end lost 1 base, the J end lost 4 bases, and 11 bases lay between the germline ends. Germline CDR1 and CDR2: LGHNA and YSLEER. CDR3 length equals 14 residues. The DNA of the CDR3 is TGCGCCAGCAGCCAAGGGACCCGGGGGTACGAGCAGTACTTC. This gives the protein CASSQGTRGYEQYF.

This clonotype was picked up many times. This chain joins TRBV24-1 and TRBJ2-1, with D perhaps matching TRBD2 (5 bases). The V end lost 3 bases, the J end lost 4 bases, and 15 bases lay between the germline ends. There are 16 residues in the CDR3. Per the germline V gene, CDR1 is KGHDR and CDR2 is SFDVKD. The CDR3 protein is CATSDTGASGYNEQFF. In DNA form, the CDR3 reads TGTGCCACCAGTGATACCGGAGCCTCGGGGTACAATGAGCAGTTCTTC.